These 32 T cell receptor beta chains came from one sample sequenced in a study of T and B cells in COVID-19 patients. Blood genomic DNA input for TRB amplification was 250-500 ng. Multiplex PCR with BIOMED2 TRB-A/B primer pools amplified TRB rearrangements. Using its own MiXCR run on the multiplex PCR reads, TCRdb lists one record per CDR3 protein. The sample holds around 25,000 distinct CDR3 sequences; about 31% are singletons and the top ten take 1.5% to 2%. Sequenced input: blood. The receptors come from a human donor who had recovered from COVID-19.

This clonotype was picked up a small number of times. The chain couples TRBV18 to TRBJ2-3, with D hard to call. This CDR3 region has 13 residues. Between the trimmed V and J ends, which lost 5 bases and 4 bases, there was a span of 10 bases. Germline CDR1 KGHSH, CDR2 LQKENI. The CDR3 sequence is CASSFQRPDTQYF. CDR3 nucleotide sequence: TGTGCCAGCTCATTCCAACGGCCAGATACGCAGTATTTT. Together with reference TRBV18 and TRBJ2-3, the CDR3 gives the full variable domain: NAGVMQNPRHLVRRRGQEARLRCSPMKGHSHVYWYRQLPEEGLKFMVYLQKENIIDESGMPKERFSAEFPKEGPSILRIQQVVRGDSAAYFCASSFQRPDTQYFGPGTRLTVL.

CDR3 coding DNA: TGTGCCAGCAGCTTTTCGGCAGCAACTAATGAAAAACTGTTTTTT. Its translation is CASSFSAATNEKLFF. The chain couples TRBV5-6 to TRBJ1-4; unclear D gene. The CDR3 is 15 amino acids. V lost 2 bases to trimming and J lost 0 bases, with 8 bases between them. Germline CDR1 and CDR2: SGHDT and YYEEEE.

This clonotype has more than one count but fewer than ten. The chain uses TRBV5-5 and TRBJ1-1; no firm D call. The CDR3 loop spans 12 amino acids. Trimming left V 4 bases short and J 10 bases short, with 14 bases between. Looked up from germline, CDR1 is SGHKS and CDR2 is YYEKEE (reference sequence). CDR3 DNA sequence: TGTGCCAGCAGCCTCAATACCGAGGGAGCTTTCTTT. Translating gives CASSLNTEGAFF.

The chain uses TRBV14 and TRBJ1-2, with TRBD1 as a possible D gene (6 bases). Trimming removed 1 base at V and 5 bases at J, with 8 bases between. The CDR3 contains 13 residues. Per the germline V gene, CDR1 is SGHDN and CDR2 is FVKESK. The CDR3 protein is CASSQGGQYGYTF. CDR3 in DNA: TGTGCCAGCAGCCAAGGAGGACAGTATGGCTACACCTTC.

In this sample, this clonotype turned up many times. The V and J genes are TRBV19 and TRBJ1-5; D uncertain. The CDR3 contains 14 residues. V was trimmed by 4 bases and J by 0 bases, leaving 7 bases between them. Germline V lookup: CDR1 LNHDA, CDR2 SQIVND (reference sequence). The CDR3 sequence is CASSKPTSNQPQHF. The CDR3 DNA reads TGTGCCAGTAGTAAGCCGACTAGCAATCAGCCCCAGCATTTT.

The rearrangement joins TRBV4-2 to TRBJ1-6, with D possibly matching TRBD1 (6 bases). Germline V gene data show CDR1 as LGHNA and CDR2 as YNFKEQ. Trimming shortened V by 0 bases and J by 7 bases, and 10 bases separated the two germline ends. This CDR3 is 15 amino acids long. The chain's CDR3 is CASSQEQGVNSPLHF. The CDR3 DNA follows: TGTGCCAGCAGCCAAGAACAGGGAGTAAATTCACCCCTCCACTTT.

This clonotype was found a few times. CDR3 amino acids: CAIRGQEQETQYF. Here the CDR3 DNA reads TGTGCCATCAGGGGACAGGAACAAGAGACCCAGTACTTC. The V call is TRBV10-3, the J call TRBJ2-5, with 8 positions matching TRBD1. This CDR3 contains 13 residues. Germline V gene data show CDR1 as ENHRY and CDR2 as SYGVKD. Trimming cost V 6 bases and J 2 bases; bases outside gene matches: 2.

This clonotype was picked up a small number of times. The chain employs TRBV30 and TRBJ1-1, with no clear D. The V gene's germline CDR1 is GTSNPN and CDR2 SVGIG (reference sequence). The CDR3 contains 11 residues. The V end lost 3 bases, the J end lost 8 bases, and 10 bases lay between the germline ends. The CDR3 protein is CAWSEDVEAFF. The CDR3 DNA reads as TGTGCCTGGAGCGAAGATGTGGAAGCTTTCTTT.

This clonotype was seen a handful of times. The chain joins TRBV4-3 to TRBJ2-7; 7 bases map to TRBD2. J was trimmed by 1 base and V by 0 bases; bases with no gene match: 6. The CDR3 is made up of 16 amino acids. Germline CDR1 and CDR2: LGHNA and YSLEER. The DNA of the CDR3 is TGCGCCAGCAGCCAAGATTGGCTAGCGGCTTCCTACGAGCAGTACTTC. Residues: CASSQDWLAASYEQYF.

This clonotype was detected once. Germline and junction disagree at one end, which may indicate a read error. The V and J genes are TRBV6-6 and TRBJ1-2, with D tentatively TRBD1 (6 bases). This CDR3 contains 15 residues. Per germline, CDR1 MNHNY and CDR2 SVGAGI (reference sequence). In nucleotides, the CDR3 is TGTGCCTGCAGTTACGTGGACAGAGCTAACTATGGCTACACCTTC. This translates into CACSYVDRANYGYTF.

This sequence joins TRBV7-9 and TRBJ2-2, with a weak D call TRBD1 (6 bases). The V gene's germline CDR1 is SEHNR and CDR2 FQNEAQ (reference sequence). The V end was cut by 5 bases, the J end by 5 bases, with 12 bases between. The CDR3 spans 14 residues. CDR3: CASSTDRRTGELFF. The CDR3, as DNA: TGTGCCAGCAGCACAGACAGGAGGACCGGGGAGCTGTTTTTT.

This clonotype has just a few counts. The genes are TRBV6-2 or TRBV6-3 and TRBJ2-3; TRBD2 matches at 10 bases. The CDR3 consists of 16 residues. V shed 6 bases and J 2 bases; nucleotides not matched to a gene: 8. CDR1 and CDR2 from the germline V gene are MNHEY and SVGEGT. For the CDR3, the DNA is TGTGCCAGCAGCTCACGGACTAGCGGTTTCACAGATACGCAGTATTTT. Its translation: CASSSRTSGFTDTQYF.

This chain joins TRBV6-4 and TRBJ2-7, with 7 bases that match TRBD1. The CDR3 consists of 14 residues. CDR1 is MRHNA and CDR2 is SNTAGT in the germline V gene. The V gene end was trimmed by 3 bases and the J gene end by 1 base; junction bases not matched to a gene: 3. CDR3 sequence (DNA): TGTGCCAGCAGTGAGGGGACAGCTTCCTACGAGCAGTACTTC. Translated, it gives CASSEGTASYEQYF.

This clonotype occurred a few times. The chain couples TRBV6-2 or TRBV6-3 to TRBJ2-1; D may correspond to TRBD1 or TRBD2 (5 bases each). Per the germline V gene, CDR1 is MNHEY and CDR2 is SVGEGT. This CDR3 has 14 residues. V was pared by 5 bases and J by 6 bases, with 14 bases between. The CDR3 region is CASSTLAGTNEQFF. The CDR3 nucleotides read TGTGCCAGCAGTACTTTAGCTGGGACCAATGAGCAGTTCTTC.

The chain is built from TRBV5-1 and TRBJ2-5; 15 bases match TRBD2. J was trimmed by 2 bases and V by 4 bases; bases with no gene match: 9. There are 18 residues in the CDR3. The germline CDR1 and CDR2 sequences are SGHRS and YFSETQ. This CDR3 is CASSARTSGGVRQETQYF. The CDR3 region has the DNA TGCGCCAGCAGCGCCCGGACTAGCGGGGGGGTCAGGCAAGAGACCCAGTACTTC.

For this clonotype: Sequence at one end of the junction differs from germline and may be a read error. V is TRBV5-4 and J is TRBJ2-3, with TRBD2 matching over 13 bases. Germline CDR1 and CDR2: SGHNT and YYREEE (reference sequence). This CDR3 spans 19 amino acids. CDR3 nucleotides: TGTGCCAGAAGCTTGAACGGACTAGCGGGGGAGGTGGGTACAGATACGCAGTATTTT. This sequence encodes CARSLNGLAGEVGTDTQYF.

This clonotype was seen at least ten times. This sequence joins TRBV18 and TRBJ1-4; perhaps TRBD1 as D (6 bases). The CDR3 is 16 residues long. Germline CDR1 KGHSH, CDR2 LQKENI. V was shortened by 0 bases and J by 2 bases, with 10 bases between the two germline ends. For the CDR3, the DNA is TGTGCCAGCTCACCACCAACAGGGTCGACTAATGAAAAACTGTTTTTT. Its protein is CASSPPTGSTNEKLFF.

This clonotype was seen only a few times. The V call is TRBV7-9, the J call TRBJ2-3; 16 nucleotides line up with TRBD2. Germline lookup yields CDR1 SEHNR and CDR2 FQNEAQ (reference sequence). The CDR3 runs 19 residues. V lost 4 bases and J lost 4; bases outside the gene matches: 11. Here the CDR3 DNA reads TGTGCCAGCAGCTCGGGACTAGCGGGGGGGCCGTTGGGGTCAGATACGCAGTATTTT. Residues: CASSSGLAGGPLGSDTQYF. The entire variable domain, with the rest obtained from reference TRBV7-9 and TRBJ2-3, is as follows: DTGVSQNPRHKITKRGQNVTFRCDPISEHNRLYWYRQTLGQGPEFLTYFQNEAQLEKSRLLSDRFSAERPKGSFSTLEIQRTEQGDSAMYLCASSSGLAGGPLGSDTQYFGPGTRLTVL.

This clonotype has just a few counts. The V gene is TRBV15, the J gene TRBJ1-1, with 8 bases that match TRBD1. This CDR3 comprises 15 residues. The germline CDR1 and CDR2 sequences are LNHNV and YYDKDF (reference sequence). Trimming cost V 5 bases and J 4 bases; bases outside gene matches: 9. DNA of the CDR3: TGTGCCACCAGCCCCACGACAGGGGTGATCACTGAAGCTTTCTTT. The encoded protein is CATSPTTGVITEAFF. The whole variable domain, filled in from reference TRBV15 and TRBJ1-1, reads DAMVIQNPRYQVTQFGKPVTLSCSQTLNHNVMYWYQQKSSQAPKLLFHYYDKDFNNEADTPDNFQSRRPNTSFCFLDIRSPGLGDTAMYLCATSPTTGVITEAFFGQGTRLTVV.

The chain uses TRBV20-1 and TRBJ2-7; the D gene is possibly TRBD2 (5 bases). The CDR3 has 15 amino acids. The V gene's germline CDR1 is DFQATT and CDR2 SNEGSKA (reference sequence). The germline V and J ends were trimmed by 4 bases and 3 bases, with 19 bases remaining between them. The DNA for the CDR3 is TGCAGTGCTAAAGCCACGAGCGGCCCGCGCTACGAGCAGTACTTC. Its protein product is CSAKATSGPRYEQYF.

This clonotype was detected a few times. The chain employs TRBV7-2 and TRBJ2-5, with TRBD2 identical over 8 bases. V lost 5 bases to trimming and J lost 5 bases; unmatched junction nucleotides: 7. Germline V gene data show CDR1 as SGHTA and CDR2 as FQGNSA. The CDR3 runs to 14 residues. The CDR3 DNA sequence: TGTGCCAGCAGCCCCAGCGGGAGTGGGGAGACCCAGTACTTC. It encodes CASSPSGSGETQYF.

This clonotype has ten or more counts. The rearrangement links TRBV5-5 to TRBJ1-6, with TRBD1 matching over 9 bases. Trimming removed 6 bases from V and 10 bases from J; junction bases left unmatched: 5. CDR1 and CDR2 from the germline V gene are SGHKS and YYEKEE (reference sequence). This CDR3 has 13 residues. CDR3 DNA sequence: TGTGCCAGCACCGGGACAGGGAACTCACCCCTCCACTTT. Amino acid sequence: CASTGTGNSPLHF.

This clonotype was seen more than once but under ten times. The chain couples TRBV10-3 to TRBJ1-2; TRBD1 might be the D (5 bases). Germline V gives CDR1 ENHRY, CDR2 SYGVKD. Deletions cut 2 bases from V and 4 bases from J, with 11 bases between. The CDR3 runs to 14 residues. The CDR3 DNA reads as TGTGCCATCAGTGAGCCGGGACGTCTCTATGGCTACACCTTC. Its protein product is CAISEPGRLYGYTF.

This clonotype was seen a few times. The V call is TRBV27, the J call TRBJ1-3; D is possibly TRBD1 (5 bases). Trimming stripped 4 bases from V and 3 bases from J, with 10 bases between. Germline V CDR1 and CDR2: MNHEY, SMNVEV (reference sequence). The CDR3 totals 14 residues. CDR3 protein: CASSSGTGGNTIYF. CDR3 nucleotides: TGTGCCAGCAGTTCCGGGACGGGTGGAAACACCATATATTTT.

Judged by abundance, this clonotype is medium-sized. The J gene is TRBJ2-2, the V gene TRBV19; D may be TRBD2 (6 bases). Trimming took 5 bases from V and 0 from J, leaving 13 bases between them. CDR3 length: 16 residues. CDR1 is LNHDA, CDR2 SQIVND, per germline (reference sequence). The CDR3 sequence is CASSLSPGANTGELFF. Here the CDR3 DNA reads TGTGCCAGTAGTTTGTCTCCGGGAGCGAACACCGGGGAGCTGTTTTTT.

This sequence joins TRBV19 and TRBJ2-3; TRBD2 matches 9 bases. CDR1 and CDR2 (germline): LNHDA, SQIVND (reference sequence). With 10 bases clipped from V and 1 base from J, the junction kept 12 bases outside the gene matches. This CDR3 is 16 amino acids long. CDR3 region: CATVQGQRGGTDTQYF. The CDR3 bases are TGTGCCACAGTACAGGGGCAGCGGGGGGGCACAGATACGCAGTATTTT.

The chain carries TRBV10-3 and TRBJ1-1; TRBD1 is a possible D gene (5 bases). Germline assignment: CDR1 ENHRY and CDR2 SYGVKD. The CDR3 contains 12 residues. V was clipped by 6 bases and J by 3 bases, with 8 bases between them. The CDR3 sequence: CAISTRDTEAFF. CDR3 sequence (DNA): TGTGCCATCAGCACCAGGGACACTGAAGCTTTCTTT.

This clonotype was seen more than once but under ten times. The gene calls are TRBV7-9 and TRBJ2-7; TRBD1 aligns across 8 bases. This CDR3 has 15 residues. Trimming removed 2 bases from V and 6 bases from J; junction bases left unmatched: 9. Germline assignment: CDR1 SEHNR and CDR2 FQNEAQ (reference sequence). CDR3: CASSLSQGARVEQYF. DNA for the CDR3: TGTGCCAGCAGCTTAAGCCAGGGGGCGCGGGTCGAGCAGTACTTC.

A few counts support this clonotype. V is TRBV7-9 and J is TRBJ2-7; 9 bases line up with TRBD2. With 2 bases clipped from V and 5 bases from J, the junction kept 7 bases outside the gene matches. Per the germline V gene, CDR1 is SEHNR and CDR2 is FQNEAQ (reference sequence). This CDR3 comprises 15 residues. In DNA form, the CDR3 reads TGTGCCAGCAGCTTAATGCGGGGGGGGGGAAACGAGCAGTACTTC. It specifies CASSLMRGGGNEQYF.

The V call is TRBV27, the J call TRBJ2-7, with TRBD2 identical over 14 bases. The CDR3 has 15 amino acids. CDR1 and CDR2 from the germline V gene are MNHEY and SMNVEV (reference sequence). After removal of 5 bases from V and 6 bases from J, the junction contained 6 bases not matched to a gene. CDR3 sequence: CASSPGTSGRGEQYF. The CDR3 nucleotides read TGTGCCAGCAGTCCAGGGACTAGCGGGAGAGGCGAGCAGTACTTC.

The V gene is TRBV6-2 or TRBV6-3, the J gene TRBJ1-5; D is undetermined. This CDR3 spans 13 amino acids. The V end was cut by 8 bases, the J end by 7 bases, with 15 bases between. Germline V lookup: CDR1 MNHEY, CDR2 SVGEGT. CDR3 in amino acids: CASGEESRQPQHF. The CDR3 DNA is TGTGCCAGCGGGGAGGAGTCGCGACAGCCCCAGCATTTT.

This clonotype appeared a few times. The rearrangement links TRBV27 to TRBJ1-5; maybe TRBD1 (6 bases). Germline V lookup: CDR1 MNHEY, CDR2 SMNVEV (reference sequence). The CDR3 totals 17 residues. V lost 6 bases to trimming and J lost 7 bases, with 25 bases between them. CDR3 amino acids: CASSRFGAGGLRQPQHF. The CDR3 DNA is TGTGCCAGCAGCCGATTTGGGGCCGGGGGGCTCAGGCAGCCCCAGCATTTT.